This TCR beta chain was recorded in a study of T cells after yellow fever vaccination. Study conclusions and caveats: Booster sampling recovered most clones from primary vaccination (about 97% CD4, 88% CD8). Clonotypes found in both CD4 and CD8 compartments made up a small share.

CDR3 length: 12 residues. Germline-derived CDR1 and CDR2 are SEHNR and FQNEAQ (reference sequence). V lost 5 bases and J 5 bases, leaving 9 bases between the germline ends. TCRdb reprocessed the 5' RACE reads with MiXCR, giving one entry per CDR3 protein. The table records fewer than 100,000 distinct CDR3 sequences, over 8% of them present only once. This clonotype originated in a man aged 18 to 30 who received the YFV17D yellow fever vaccine. The starting material was CD8+ T cells not binding an NS4B(214-222) dextramer, sorted from PBMCs, obtained about 2 weeks after the first yellow fever vaccination. This chain links TRBV7-9 with TRBJ1-2, with D hard to call. This CDR3 is CASSPDWYGYTF. CDR3 DNA sequence: TGTGCCAGCAGCCCCGACTGGTATGGCTACACCTTC.